This note documents a single TCR beta chain sequence. This clonotype was seen a few times. Its recognized antigen is unknown. The record has no base qualities; no much larger clone is one base away. Its CDR3 holds 16 amino acids, cysteine through phenylalanine. CDR3 DNA is the only sequence kept; it has 48 bases, read in frame from the first base. The trim is 0 bases for V and 1 base for J, with a gap of 12 bases between the germline ends. From the germline V gene (reference sequence), CDR1 is DFQATT and CDR2 is SNEGSKA. Libraries were made using PCR. Sequencing instrument: Illumina HiSeq 2500. To reduce PCR and sequencing biases, unique molecular identifiers were incorporated into the TCR beta cDNA libraries. Per 1 to 10 million input T cells, approximately 500,000 cDNA molecules were obtained, such that each molecule approximated one T cell. Patient libraries were prepared and sequenced with the same protocol used for the earlier healthy control dataset. Samples belonging to the same batch were prepared together, multiplexed and sequenced on a shared HiSeq lane. From the authors' description of their analysis: Raw barcoded reads were processed with MIGEC, discarding single-read molecular identifier groups before consensus assembly and CDR3 extraction. VDJtools was used for post-analysis of the clonotype tables, and diversity was normalized by down-sampling every dataset to the size of the smallest sample. In repertoire overlap clustering, CDR3 amino acid sequences, but not nucleotide sequences, were matched to correct batch-related cross-sample contamination. The public reads were reanalyzed by TCRdb: fastp trimming at Q25, MiXCR alignment, in-frame beta chains only. Rows are unified per CDR3 protein, each entry keeping the most common DNA and genes. Here the V and J calls rest on TCRdb's processing, not on the authors' analysis. This sample has about 540,000 distinct CDR3 sequences in its table, and roughly 34% of those were observed once. The leading ten clones occupy about 6% of the sample.

This sample is drawn from a study of post-analysis software for immune sequencing data (dated by TCRdb to the mid-2010s). Study-wide context: The recorded disease courses included relapsing-remitting, secondary progressive and progressive-relapsing multiple sclerosis, and some patients had no subtype annotation. The multiple sclerosis patient repertoires were compared with more than 10 previously published healthy control repertoires from donors aged roughly 6 to 27 years. A subset of samples was prepared in parallel using single-end sample barcoding, then pooled and co-amplified after Illumina adapter ligation.

Summary of the overall study and its limitations: The control group was slightly older than the multiple sclerosis patient group. Normalized Chao1 diversity was significantly lower in multiple sclerosis patients than controls, suggesting substantial peripheral T-cell clonal expansion. Direct clustering with F measure revealed strong co-clustering of samples prepared in the same batch, which led to a batch-effect correction. Significantly higher frequencies in patients than in controls were found for roughly 5 TRBV segments, including TRBV5-6, TRBV5-1 and TRBV20-1.

To demonstrate the VDJtools post-analysis software, the study profiled TCR beta repertoires from the peripheral blood of some 13 young patients with multiple sclerosis. The multiple sclerosis patients were children and adolescents between roughly 6 and 16 years of age. The chain couples TRBV20-1 to TRBJ2-2; a weak D assignment points to TRBD2 (5 bases agree). The sequence was obtained from a girl aged 2 to 17 with multiple sclerosis. The specimen sequenced was blood. The DNA is TGCAGTGCTAGAGATGGGAAGCGGCTGAACACCGGGGAGCTGTTTTTT. It codes for CSARDGKRLNTGELFF.